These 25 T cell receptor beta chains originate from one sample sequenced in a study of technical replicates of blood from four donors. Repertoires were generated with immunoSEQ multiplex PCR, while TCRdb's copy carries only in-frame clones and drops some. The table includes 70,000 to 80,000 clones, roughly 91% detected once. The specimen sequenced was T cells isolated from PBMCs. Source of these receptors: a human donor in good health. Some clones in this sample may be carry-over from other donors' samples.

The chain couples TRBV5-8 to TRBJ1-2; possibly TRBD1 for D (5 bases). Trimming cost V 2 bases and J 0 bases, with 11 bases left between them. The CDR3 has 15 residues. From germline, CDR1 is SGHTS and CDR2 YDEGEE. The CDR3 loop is CASSFLTDANYGYTF. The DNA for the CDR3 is TGTGCCAGCAGCTTTTTGACAGACGCTAACTATGGCTACACCTTC. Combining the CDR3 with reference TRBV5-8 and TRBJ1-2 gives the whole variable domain EAGVTQSPTHLIKTRGQQATLRCSPISGHTSVYWYQQALGLGLQFLLWYDEGEERNRGNFPPRFSGRQFPNYSSELNVNALELEDSALYLCASSFLTDANYGYTFGSGTRLTVV.

Here the CDR3 DNA reads TGCGCCAGCAGTCCAGGGGACCAAGAGACCCAGTACTTC. It specifies CASSPGDQETQYF. The J gene is TRBJ2-5, the V gene TRBV5-1; tentative D call: TRBD1 (6 bases). Per germline, CDR1 SGHRS and CDR2 YFSETQ. The CDR3 contains 13 residues. V was pared by 5 bases and J by 0 bases, with 8 bases between. Using reference TRBV5-1 and TRBJ2-5 for the parts outside the CDR3, the full variable domain is KAGVTQTPRYLIKTRGQQVTLSCSPISGHRSVSWYQQTPGQGLQFLFEYFSETQRNKGNFPGRFSGRQFSNSRSEMNVSTLELGDSALYLCASSPGDQETQYFGPGTRLLVL.

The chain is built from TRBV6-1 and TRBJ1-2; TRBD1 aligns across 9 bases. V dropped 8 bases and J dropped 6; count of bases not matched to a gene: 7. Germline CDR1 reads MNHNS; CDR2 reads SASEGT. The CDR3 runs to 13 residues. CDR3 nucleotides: TGTGCCAGCCAGACCAGGGACAGGGATGGCTACACCTTC. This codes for CASQTRDRDGYTF.

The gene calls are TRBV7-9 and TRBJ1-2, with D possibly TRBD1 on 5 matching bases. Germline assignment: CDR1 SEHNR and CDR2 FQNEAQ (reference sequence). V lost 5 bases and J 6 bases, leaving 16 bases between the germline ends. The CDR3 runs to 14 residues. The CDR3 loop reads CASSRNQGRHGYTF. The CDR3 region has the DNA TGTGCCAGCAGCCGCAACCAGGGTCGGCATGGCTACACCTTC.

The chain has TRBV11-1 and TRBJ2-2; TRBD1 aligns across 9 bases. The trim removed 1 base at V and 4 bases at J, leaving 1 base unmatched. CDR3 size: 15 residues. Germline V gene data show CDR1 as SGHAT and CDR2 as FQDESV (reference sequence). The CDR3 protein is CASSLDRGLTGELFF. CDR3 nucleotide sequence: TGTGCCAGCAGCTTAGACAGGGGGCTCACCGGGGAGCTGTTTTTT.

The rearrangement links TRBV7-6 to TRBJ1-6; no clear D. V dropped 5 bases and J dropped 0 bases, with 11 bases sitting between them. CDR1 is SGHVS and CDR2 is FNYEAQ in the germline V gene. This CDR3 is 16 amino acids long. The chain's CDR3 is CASSPDGSSYNSPLHF. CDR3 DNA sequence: TGTGCCAGCAGCCCAGACGGGAGCTCCTATAATTCACCCCTCCACTTT.

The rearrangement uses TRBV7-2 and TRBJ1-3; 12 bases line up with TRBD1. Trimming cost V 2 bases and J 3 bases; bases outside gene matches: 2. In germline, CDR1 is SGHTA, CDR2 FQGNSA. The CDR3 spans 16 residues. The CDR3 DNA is TGTGCCAGCAGCTTACGGGACAGGGGGCTTGGAAACACCATATATTTT. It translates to CASSLRDRGLGNTIYF.

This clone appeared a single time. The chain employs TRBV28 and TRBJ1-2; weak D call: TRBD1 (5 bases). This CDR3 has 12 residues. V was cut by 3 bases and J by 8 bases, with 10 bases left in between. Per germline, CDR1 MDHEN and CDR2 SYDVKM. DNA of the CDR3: TGTGCCAGCAGTTTGGCGGGGCGAGGCTACACCTTC. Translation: CASSLAGRGYTF.

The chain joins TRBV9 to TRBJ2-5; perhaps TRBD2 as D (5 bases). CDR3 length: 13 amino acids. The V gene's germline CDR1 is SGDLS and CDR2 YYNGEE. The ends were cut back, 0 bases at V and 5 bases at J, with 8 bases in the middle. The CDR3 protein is CASSVGGSETQYF. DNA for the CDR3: TGTGCCAGCAGCGTAGGAGGGAGCGAGACCCAGTACTTC.

The CDR3 DNA reads TGTGCCAGCAGCCCCGGGACTAGCGATAGGAGTGGGGAGACCCAGTACTTC. As protein: CASSPGTSDRSGETQYF. J is TRBJ2-5 and V is TRBV7-9; 10 bases are shared with TRBD2. The CDR3 is 17 amino acids. V shed 5 bases, J shed 5 bases, and the junction held 14 bases outside the gene matches. The V gene's germline CDR1 is SEHNR and CDR2 FQNEAQ (reference sequence). Looking up the rest from reference TRBV7-9 and TRBJ2-5 gives the full variable domain: DTGVSQNPRHKITKRGQNVTFRCDPISEHNRLYWYRQTLGQGPEFLTYFQNEAQLEKSRLLSDRFSAERPKGSFSTLEIQRTEQGDSAMYLCASSPGTSDRSGETQYFGPGTRLLVL.

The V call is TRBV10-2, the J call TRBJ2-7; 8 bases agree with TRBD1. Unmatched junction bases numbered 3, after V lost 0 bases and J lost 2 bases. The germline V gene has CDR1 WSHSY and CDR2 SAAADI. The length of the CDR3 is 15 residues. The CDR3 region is CASSESQGAAYEQYF. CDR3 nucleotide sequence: TGCGCCAGCAGTGAGTCCCAGGGGGCGGCCTACGAGCAGTACTTC.

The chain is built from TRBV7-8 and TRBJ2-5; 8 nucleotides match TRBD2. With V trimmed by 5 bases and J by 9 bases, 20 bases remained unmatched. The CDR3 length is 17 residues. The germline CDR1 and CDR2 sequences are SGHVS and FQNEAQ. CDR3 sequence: CASSPDRYSGGIGAQYF. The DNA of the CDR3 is TGTGCCAGCAGCCCAGATCGGTACAGCGGGGGTATAGGGGCCCAGTACTTC.

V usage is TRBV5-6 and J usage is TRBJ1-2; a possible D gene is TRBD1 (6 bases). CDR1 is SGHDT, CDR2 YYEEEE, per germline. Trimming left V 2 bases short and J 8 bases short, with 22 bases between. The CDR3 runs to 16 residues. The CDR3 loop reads CASSFQGQLSHSGYTF. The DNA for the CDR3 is TGTGCCAGCAGCTTCCAAGGACAGCTGTCCCATTCGGGCTACACCTTC.

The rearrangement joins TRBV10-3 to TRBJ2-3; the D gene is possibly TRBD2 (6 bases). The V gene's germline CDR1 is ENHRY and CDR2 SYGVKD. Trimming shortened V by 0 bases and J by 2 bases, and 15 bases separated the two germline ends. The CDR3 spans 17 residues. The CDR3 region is CAISESKGRNPTDTQYF. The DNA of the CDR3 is TGTGCCATCAGTGAGTCGAAAGGGAGGAACCCCACAGATACGCAGTATTTT.

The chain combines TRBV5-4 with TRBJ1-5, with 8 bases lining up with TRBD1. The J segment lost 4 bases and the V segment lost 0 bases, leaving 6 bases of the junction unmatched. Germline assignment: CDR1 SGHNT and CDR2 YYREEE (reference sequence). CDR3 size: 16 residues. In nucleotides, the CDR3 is TGTGCCAGCAGCTTGGGGCCCGGACAGGGAAATCAGCCCCAGCATTTT. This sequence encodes CASSLGPGQGNQPQHF.

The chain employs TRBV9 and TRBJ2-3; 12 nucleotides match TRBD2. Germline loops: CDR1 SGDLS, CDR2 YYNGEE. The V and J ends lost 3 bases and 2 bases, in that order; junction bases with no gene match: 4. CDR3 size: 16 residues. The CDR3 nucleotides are TGTGCCAGCAGCGCGACTAGCGGGGGCTACACAGATACGCAGTATTTT. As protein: CASSATSGGYTDTQYF.

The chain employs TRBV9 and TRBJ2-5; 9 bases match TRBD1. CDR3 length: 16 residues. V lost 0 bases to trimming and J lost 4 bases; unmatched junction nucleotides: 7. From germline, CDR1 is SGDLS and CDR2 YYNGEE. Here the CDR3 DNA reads TGTGCCAGCAGCGTAGGACCGGGACAGGGAGGAGAGACCCAGTACTTC. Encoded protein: CASSVGPGQGGETQYF.

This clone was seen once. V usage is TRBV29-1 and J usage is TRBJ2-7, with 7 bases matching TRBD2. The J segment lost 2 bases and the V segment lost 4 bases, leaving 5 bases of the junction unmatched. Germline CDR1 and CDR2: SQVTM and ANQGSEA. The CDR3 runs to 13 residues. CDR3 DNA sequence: TGCAGCGTTGGCGGACTAGAGACCTACGAGCAGTACTTC. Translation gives CSVGGLETYEQYF.

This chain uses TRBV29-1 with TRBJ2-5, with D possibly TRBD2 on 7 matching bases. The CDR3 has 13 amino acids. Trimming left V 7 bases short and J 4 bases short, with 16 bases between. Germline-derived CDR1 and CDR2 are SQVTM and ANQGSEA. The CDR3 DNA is TGCAGCGCCGGGGGGCAGGGGTTAGAGACCCAGTACTTC. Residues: CSAGGQGLETQYF.

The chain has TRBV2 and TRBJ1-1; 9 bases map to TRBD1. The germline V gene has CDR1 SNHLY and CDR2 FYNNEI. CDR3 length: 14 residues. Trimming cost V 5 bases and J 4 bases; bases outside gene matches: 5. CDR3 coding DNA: TGTGCCAGCAGTTCCATGACAGGGGGCACTGAAGCTTTCTTT. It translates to CASSSMTGGTEAFF.

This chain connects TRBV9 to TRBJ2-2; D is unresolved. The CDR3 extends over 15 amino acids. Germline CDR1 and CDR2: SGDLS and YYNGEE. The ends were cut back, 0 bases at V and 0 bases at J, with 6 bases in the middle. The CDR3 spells CASSVAITNTGELFF. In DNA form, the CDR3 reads TGTGCCAGCAGCGTAGCTATTACGAACACCGGGGAGCTGTTTTTT.

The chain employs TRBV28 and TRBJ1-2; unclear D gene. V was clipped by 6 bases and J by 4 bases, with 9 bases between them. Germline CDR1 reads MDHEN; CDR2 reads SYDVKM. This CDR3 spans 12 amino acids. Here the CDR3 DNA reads TGTGCCAGCAGCGACACCACCTATGGCTACACCTTC. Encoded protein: CASSDTTYGYTF.

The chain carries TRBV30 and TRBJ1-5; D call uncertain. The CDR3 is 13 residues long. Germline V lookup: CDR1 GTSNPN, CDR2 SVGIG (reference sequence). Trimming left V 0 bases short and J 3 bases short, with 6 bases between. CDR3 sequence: CAWSVHLNQPQHF. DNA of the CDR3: TGTGCCTGGAGTGTACACCTCAATCAGCCCCAGCATTTT.

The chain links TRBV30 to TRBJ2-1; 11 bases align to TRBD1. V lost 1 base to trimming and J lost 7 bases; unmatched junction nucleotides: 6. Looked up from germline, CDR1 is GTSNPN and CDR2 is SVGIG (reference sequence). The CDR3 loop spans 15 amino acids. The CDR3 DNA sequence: TGTGCCTGGAGTGGGACAGGGGGCGTTGGGAATGAGCAGTTCTTC. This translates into CAWSGTGGVGNEQFF.

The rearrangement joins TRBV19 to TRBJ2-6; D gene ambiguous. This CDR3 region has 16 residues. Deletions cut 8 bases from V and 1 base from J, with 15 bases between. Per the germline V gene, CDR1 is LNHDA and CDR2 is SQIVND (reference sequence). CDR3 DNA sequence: TGTGCCAGTTGTGACATGTCTTCGTCTGGGGCCAACGTCCTGACTTTC. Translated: CASCDMSSSGANVLTF. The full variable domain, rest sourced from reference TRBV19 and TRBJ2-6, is DGGITQSPKYLFRKEGQNVTLSCEQNLNHDAMYWYRQDPGQGLRLIYYSQIVNDFQKGDIAEGYSVSREKKESFPLTVTSAQKNPTAFYLCASCDMSSSGANVLTFGAGSRLTVL.